Included here is one TCR beta chain sequence, with context. The ends were cut back, 7 bases at V and 11 bases at J, with 17 bases in the middle. The CDR3 spans 12 residues. Germline CDR1 MDHEN, CDR2 SYDVKM. The sample originates from a study of patients and donors after allogeneic stem cell transplantation. TCRdb independently ran MiXCR on the RT-PCR reads; one entry per CDR3 protein. Altogether 20,000 or so distinct CDR3 sequences are present, about 42% being singletons, with the ten largest covering around 72%. Sequencing was carried out using blood, either unsorted or a sorted T cell fraction (not recorded which). This TCR was recovered from a human donor who was either an allogeneic HSCT recipient or a stem cell or donor lymphocyte infusion donor (not recorded which). It is not recorded whose cells these are; they may come from a transplant donor. The chain links TRBV28 to TRBJ1-1; D gene unclear. CDR3 in amino acids: CASTLPHTKAFF. DNA for the CDR3: TGTGCCAGCACCCTACCCCACACTAAGGCTTTCTTT.